The next 19 T cell receptor beta chains were all read from a single sample in a study of shared clonotypes between healthy human individuals. The assay was immunoSEQ multiplex PCR, and TCRdb's table has in-frame clones only and misses some. Of some 2,000,000 clones in the sample, 85% to 95% were seen once. Sequencing was done on a sample of naive CD4+ T cells sorted from blood. The subset is: CD45RA+ positively selected. The receptors here all came from a man aged 18 to 35 in good health.

The V call is TRBV7-2, the J call TRBJ1-2; TRBD1 agrees at 11 bases. J lost 4 bases, V lost 5 bases, and 9 bases had no gene match. The CDR3 length is 16 residues. Germline V gene data show CDR1 as SGHTA and CDR2 as FQGNSA. The CDR3 is CASSPAGTGGIYGYTF. CDR3 nucleotides: TGTGCCAGCAGCCCCGCCGGGACAGGGGGGATCTATGGCTACACCTTC.

This chain links TRBV5-3 with TRBJ2-7; D is undetermined. TRBV5-3 is an ORF; its function is uncertain. V shed 2 bases and J shed 3 bases, with 6 bases lying between them. The CDR3 consists of 12 residues. CDR3 residues: CARSLTYYEQYF. In DNA, the CDR3 is TGTGCCAGAAGCTTAACCTACTACGAGCAGTACTTC.

This rearrangement joins TRBV28 to TRBJ2-7; D gene uncertain. V lost 3 bases to trimming and J lost 6 bases, with 12 bases between them. CDR1 MDHEN and CDR2 SYDVKM come from the germline V gene. The CDR3 covers 13 residues. The CDR3 region has the DNA TGTGCCAGCAGTTTCCAGATACCGGCCGAGCAGTACTTC. Translated: CASSFQIPAEQYF.

This rearrangement joins TRBV9 to TRBJ2-7; D remains ambiguous. The germline CDR1 and CDR2 sequences are SGDLS and YYNGEE. The length of the CDR3 is 16 residues. Trimming shortened V by 4 bases and J by 0 bases, and 17 bases separated the two germline ends. The CDR3 loop is CASSSGPTKSSYEQYF. Here the CDR3 DNA reads TGTGCCAGCAGCTCCGGTCCCACTAAAAGCTCCTACGAGCAGTACTTC.

This chain links TRBV30 with TRBJ2-7, with a possible D match to TRBD1 (6 bases). V gave up 5 bases and J gave up 5 bases, with 10 bases separating them. The CDR3 is 11 residues long. Germline V gene sequence: CDR1 GTSNPN, CDR2 SVGIG (reference sequence). In nucleotides, the CDR3 is TGTGCCTGGGCCGGGACACACGAGCAGTACTTC. Translating it yields CAWAGTHEQYF.

V is TRBV10-3 and J is TRBJ2-7, with a weak D call TRBD1 (5 bases). The CDR3 consists of 12 residues. V was trimmed by 8 bases and J by 1 base, leaving 9 bases between them. Germline lookup yields CDR1 ENHRY and CDR2 SYGVKD. CDR3 DNA: TGTGCCATCGGGTCAGGGTCCTACGAGCAGTACTTC. It specifies CAIGSGSYEQYF.

The chain recombines TRBV2 with TRBJ2-2; D assignment may be TRBD1 or TRBD2 (5 bases each). This CDR3 has 15 residues. Trimming took off 8 bases at V and 0 bases at J, with 13 bases between the two ends. Germline CDR1 SNHLY, CDR2 FYNNEI. This CDR3 is CASRGRTTNTGELFF. In DNA, the CDR3 is TGTGCCAGCCGGGGACGGACCACGAACACCGGGGAGCTGTTTTTT.

The chain links TRBV5-1 to TRBJ1-1, with D perhaps TRBD1 (5 bases). The CDR3 spans 14 residues. The germline V gene encodes CDR1 SGHRS and CDR2 YFSETQ. The germline V and J ends were trimmed by 0 bases and 5 bases, with 11 bases remaining between them. The CDR3: CASSLDGAVTEAFF. Here the CDR3 DNA reads TGCGCCAGCAGCTTGGATGGGGCGGTGACTGAAGCTTTCTTT.

This clone has a single count. This chain joins TRBV7-9 and TRBJ2-5; a possible D gene is TRBD1 (6 bases). V was clipped by 0 bases and J by 4 bases, with 9 bases between them. Germline CDR1 is SEHNR and CDR2 is FQNEAQ (reference sequence). This CDR3 contains 14 residues. The DNA for the CDR3 is TGTGCCAGCAGCTTAGCCTTGGACAGAGAGACCCAGTACTTC. Residues: CASSLALDRETQYF.

V gene TRBV15 combines with J gene TRBJ1-6; 10 bases are a match to TRBD1. This CDR3 contains 16 residues. The ends lost 4 bases at V and 7 bases at J; junction bases unmatched: 7. CDR1 is LNHNV, CDR2 YYDKDF, per germline (reference sequence). The CDR3 here is CATSTDRGPSNSPLHF. The CDR3 bases are TGTGCCACCAGCACCGACAGGGGGCCATCAAATTCACCCCTCCACTTT.

This chain links TRBV9 with TRBJ2-1, with 15 positions matching TRBD2. This CDR3 is 20 amino acids long. CDR1 is SGDLS and CDR2 is YYNGEE in the germline V gene. Losses at the gene ends were 2 bases for V and 2 bases for J; bases not matched to a gene: 11. CDR3 amino acids: CASSVGLAGGKGTAYNEQFF. The DNA for the CDR3 is TGTGCCAGCAGCGTCGGACTAGCGGGAGGGAAAGGTACCGCCTACAATGAGCAGTTCTTC.

A single count supports this clone. The CDR3 nucleotides are TGCAGCACAGGACAGGGAGGAGGTCAGCCCCAGCATTTT. This sequence encodes CSTGQGGGQPQHF. This chain connects TRBV29-1 to TRBJ1-5; 8 bases agree with TRBD1. Germline values: CDR1 SQVTM, CDR2 ANQGSEA. The CDR3 runs to 13 residues. V was clipped by 8 bases and J by 6 bases; unmatched bases: 9. The full variable domain, with the rest looked up from reference TRBV29-1 and TRBJ1-5, is SAVISQKPSRDICQRGTSLTIQCQVDSQVTMMFWYRQQPGQSLTLIATANQGSEATYESGFVIDKFPISRPNLTFSTLTVSNMSPEDSSIYLCSTGQGGGQPQHFGDGTRLSIL.

The chain is built from TRBV10-1 and TRBJ2-1; D ambiguous. The V end lost 6 bases, the J end lost 10 bases, and 7 bases lay between the germline ends. This CDR3 comprises 10 residues. Germline CDR1 WNHNN, CDR2 SYGVQD (reference sequence). The CDR3 nucleotides read TGCGCCAGCAGGATTGGGGAGCAGTTCTTC. This encodes CASRIGEQFF.

The V call is TRBV11-2, the J call TRBJ1-6, with TRBD1 identical over 9 bases. Per the germline V gene, CDR1 is SGHAT and CDR2 is FQNNGV. V shed 5 bases and J 0 bases; nucleotides not matched to a gene: 5. CDR3 length: 17 amino acids. CDR3 residues: CASSVNRGLSYNSPLHF. CDR3 bases: TGTGCCAGCAGCGTAAACAGGGGGCTCTCCTATAATTCACCCCTCCACTTT.

The chain has TRBV2 and TRBJ2-1, with D possibly being TRBD1 or TRBD2 (6 bases each). V was pared by 7 bases and J by 2 bases, with 15 bases between. The CDR3 spans 15 residues. The germline gives CDR1 SNHLY, CDR2 FYNNEI. CDR3 coding DNA: TGTGCCAGCATAAACAACGGGGGCCCCTACAATGAGCAGTTCTTC. It yields the protein CASINNGGPYNEQFF.

The count of this clone is one. The chain joins TRBV11-2 to TRBJ2-5; tentatively, D is TRBD1 (5 bases). The CDR3 contains 15 residues. Germline-derived CDR1 and CDR2 are SGHAT and FQNNGV. Deletions cut 5 bases from V and 1 base from J, with 14 bases between. The CDR3 sequence is CASSRPQGAQETQYF. The CDR3 DNA reads as TGTGCCAGCAGCAGACCGCAGGGTGCCCAAGAGACCCAGTACTTC. The whole variable domain, remainder taken from reference TRBV11-2 and TRBJ2-5, is EAGVAQSPRYKIIEKRQSVAFWCNPISGHATLYWYQQILGQGPKLLIQFQNNGVVDDSQLPKDRFSAERLKGVDSTLKIQPAKLEDSAVYLCASSRPQGAQETQYFGPGTRLLVL.

As concerns this clone: This CDR3 is also generated by other DNA sequences in the sample. This chain joins TRBV18 and TRBJ1-6; 9 bases agree with TRBD1. V gave up 2 bases and J gave up 7 bases; unmatched junction bases: 0. CDR1 and CDR2 from the germline V gene are KGHSH and LQKENI. The CDR3 consists of 14 residues. The CDR3, as DNA: TGTGCCAGCTCACCAGGGACAGGGAATTCACCCCTCCACTTT. Its translation is CASSPGTGNSPLHF.

This clone was found once. The chain couples TRBV6-5 to TRBJ1-6, with D uncertain. Per germline, CDR1 MNHEY and CDR2 SVGAGI. Trimming cost V 2 bases and J 6 bases, with 11 bases left between them. The CDR3 is made up of 15 amino acids. The CDR3, as DNA: TGTGCCAGCAGTTACCGGCAACGGGGTAATTCACCCCTCCACTTT. The encoded protein is CASSYRQRGNSPLHF.

V usage is TRBV19 and J usage is TRBJ2-4; 7 bases line up with TRBD1. Germline V gene lookup returns CDR1 LNHDA and CDR2 SQIVND (reference sequence). V trimming: 10 bases; J trimming: 0 bases; junction bases outside the gene matches: 3. This CDR3 has 13 amino acids. CDR3 nucleotide sequence: TGTGCCACCAGGGGGATAGCCAAAAACATTCAGTACTTC. It yields the protein CATRGIAKNIQYF.